This entry lists 19 T cell receptor beta chains sequenced from one sample in a study of T cells in Graves' hyperthyroidism and ophthalmopathy. Amplification targeted TCR beta CDR3 regions from RNA transcripts. Using the HTBI primer set, a first-round RT-PCR was run on the TCR CDR3. Via MiXCR, TCRdb re-called the multiplex PCR reads, giving one row per CDR3 protein. The repertoire holds under 350,000 distinct CDR3 sequences, more than 10% seen once, with 6.5% to 10% in the top ten. Specimen: blood. The receptors were sampled from a woman under 40 with Graves' hyperthyroidism that later progressed to Graves' ophthalmopathy.

This clonotype was detected many times. J is TRBJ2-7 and V is TRBV15, with 7 bases lining up with TRBD2. This CDR3 comprises 15 residues. Germline V gene sequence: CDR1 LNHNV, CDR2 YYDKDF (reference sequence). Germline trimming cut 1 base from V and 3 bases from J; bases unmatched to any gene: 6. The CDR3 nucleotides are TGTGCCACCAGCAGAGCCCGACTAGCCGACTACGAGCAGTACTTC. This encodes CATSRARLADYEQYF.

This clonotype was recorded many times. The genes are TRBV20-1 and TRBJ2-7; weak D call: TRBD2 (6 bases). The V and J ends lost 6 bases and 9 bases respectively, with 18 bases between them. Germline V CDR1 and CDR2: DFQATT, SNEGSKA (reference sequence). CDR3 size: 12 residues. CDR3 sequence reads: CSADWSLGGQYF. The CDR3 bases are TGCAGTGCCGATTGGAGTCTGGGGGGGCAGTACTTC.

This clonotype was observed many times. The CDR3 reads CASSPGKNTEAFF. CDR3 DNA sequence: TGTGCCAGCTCACCTGGGAAGAACACTGAAGCTTTCTTT. This sequence joins TRBV18 and TRBJ1-1, with no clear D. V was pared by 3 bases and J by 1 base, with 6 bases between. Germline V gene lookup returns CDR1 KGHSH and CDR2 LQKENI. The CDR3 has 13 amino acids. The full variable domain, completed using reference TRBV18 and TRBJ1-1, is NAGVMQNPRHLVRRRGQEARLRCSPMKGHSHVYWYRQLPEEGLKFMVYLQKENIIDESGMPKERFSAEFPKEGPSILRIQQVVRGDSAAYFCASSPGKNTEAFFGQGTRLTVV.

This clonotype was recorded a few times. This chain links TRBV5-6 with TRBJ2-5; 7 bases are shared with TRBD1. Germline V lookup: CDR1 SGHDT, CDR2 YYEEEE. CDR3 length: 14 amino acids. Germline trimming cut 4 bases from V and 5 bases from J; bases unmatched to any gene: 8. The CDR3 DNA follows: TGTGCCAGCAGCGGACGACAGGGAAGGGAGACCCAGTACTTC. Translated: CASSGRQGRETQYF.

This clonotype has only a few counts. V and J are TRBV19 and TRBJ2-3; 9 positions match TRBD1. Germline lookup yields CDR1 LNHDA and CDR2 SQIVND (reference sequence). This CDR3 spans 15 amino acids. With V trimmed by 5 bases and J by 8 bases, 11 bases remained unmatched. The CDR3 protein is CASSFSGQGSITQYF. In DNA, the CDR3 is TGTGCCAGTAGTTTCTCGGGACAGGGTAGTATTACGCAGTATTTT.

This clonotype was recorded many times. The chain combines TRBV30 with TRBJ2-1, with 11 bases aligning to TRBD2. This CDR3 contains 15 residues. Germline assignment: CDR1 GTSNPN and CDR2 SVGIG (reference sequence). The V segment lost 0 bases and the J segment 5 bases; nucleotides outside the gene matches: 3. The CDR3 nucleotides are TGTGCCTGGAGTGTCTTACTAGCGGGAGACAATGAGCAGTTCTTC. This encodes CAWSVLLAGDNEQFF. Looking up the rest from reference TRBV30 and TRBJ2-1 gives the full variable domain: SQTIHQWPATLVQPVGSPLSLECTVEGTSNPNLYWYRQAAGRGLQLLFYSVGIGQISSEVPQNLSASRPQDRQFILSSKKLLLSDSGFYLCAWSVLLAGDNEQFFGPGTRLTVL.

This clonotype turned up a few times. This chain joins TRBV27 and TRBJ1-4; weak D call: TRBD1 (5 bases). CDR1 is MNHEY, CDR2 SMNVEV, per germline (reference sequence). V dropped 6 bases and J dropped 3 bases, with 17 bases sitting between them. The CDR3 covers 16 residues. The DNA of the CDR3 is TGTGCCAGCAGGGGTCTCGGCAGGGAGGCTAATGAAAAACTGTTTTTT. It yields the protein CASRGLGREANEKLFF.

This clonotype has at least ten counts. The chain has TRBV27 and TRBJ1-5; no definite D call. V was clipped by 5 bases and J by 4 bases, with 9 bases between them. Per the germline V gene, CDR1 is MNHEY and CDR2 is SMNVEV (reference sequence). The CDR3 consists of 13 residues. Here the CDR3 reads CASSRLPNQPQHF. CDR3 DNA sequence: TGTGCCAGCAGTCGACTCCCAAATCAGCCCCAGCATTTT.

This clonotype was detected many times. The J gene is TRBJ2-7, the V gene TRBV6-2 or TRBV6-3; no definite D call. Germline-derived CDR1 and CDR2 are MNHEY and SVGEGT. The CDR3 is 15 residues long. V lost 7 bases to trimming and J lost 6 bases, with 22 bases between them. The CDR3 region has the DNA TGTGCCAGCAACCCTACCCCCATGGCCCTCGGCGAGCAGTACTTC. Its translation is CASNPTPMALGEQYF.

This clonotype came up many times. This sequence joins TRBV27 and TRBJ2-1, with D uncertain. CDR1 and CDR2 (germline): MNHEY, SMNVEV (reference sequence). This CDR3 spans 15 amino acids. V gave up 5 bases and J gave up 4 bases, with 15 bases separating them. The CDR3 DNA reads as TGTGCCAGCAGTCTGATCTCGGTGGGTTACAATGAGCAGTTCTTC. Amino acids: CASSLISVGYNEQFF.

This clonotype was seen repeatedly, ten times or more. The chain has TRBV5-1 and TRBJ2-3; no firm D call. The CDR3 is made up of 13 amino acids. Germline assignment: CDR1 SGHRS and CDR2 YFSETQ. V was pared by 4 bases and J by 4 bases, with 10 bases between. This CDR3 is CASSPTKADTQYF. In nucleotides, the CDR3 is TGCGCCAGCAGCCCGACCAAAGCAGATACGCAGTATTTT.

With regard to this clonotype: One end of the junction does not line up with germline, which may come from a read error. This chain links TRBV30 with TRBJ1-1; the match to TRBD1 covers 8 bases. CDR1 and CDR2 (germline): GTSNPN, SVGIG (reference sequence). The CDR3 totals 12 residues. The CDR3 region has the DNA TGTGCCCGGAGTCAGGGGGCGGTTGAAGCTTTCTTT. This encodes CARSQGAVEAFF.

This clonotype appeared a few times. The V and J genes are TRBV4-1 and TRBJ2-1; 11 positions match TRBD1. J gave up 4 bases and V 0 bases, and 2 bases lay outside the gene matches. This CDR3 comprises 16 residues. The germline gives CDR1 MGHRA, CDR2 YSYEKL. The CDR3 reads CASSQEDRGRYNEQFF. In nucleotides, the CDR3 is TGCGCCAGCAGCCAAGAGGACAGGGGGCGATACAATGAGCAGTTCTTC.

The chain uses TRBV7-2 and TRBJ2-1; 9 bases match TRBD2. The CDR3 length is 16 residues. Germline CDR1 SGHTA, CDR2 FQGNSA. The trim removed 5 bases at V and 9 bases at J, leaving 14 bases unmatched. The CDR3 nucleotides read TGTGCCAGCAGCGCAGGTTGGGCGGGGGGGGTGGGTGAGCAGTTCTTC. Protein sequence: CASSAGWAGGVGEQFF.

This clonotype came up many times. The chain carries TRBV24-1 and TRBJ2-7, with D perhaps TRBD2 (5 bases). The CDR3 has 14 residues. The ends were cut back, 4 bases at V and 6 bases at J, with 15 bases in the middle. The germline gives CDR1 KGHDR, CDR2 SFDVKD. The CDR3 DNA follows: TGTGCCACCAGTGACAGGACTCGGCTTGGCGAGCAGTACTTC. This encodes CATSDRTRLGEQYF.

About this clonotype itself: A much larger clone differs by one base, so this may be a read error. This chain joins TRBV6-2 or TRBV6-3 and TRBJ2-7, with D perhaps TRBD1 (6 bases). Germline V gene sequence: CDR1 MNHEY, CDR2 SVGEGT. The CDR3 is made up of 12 amino acids. For the CDR3, the DNA is TGTGCCAGCTTGGACAGTGGATACGAGCAGCACTTC. Translating gives CASLDSGYEQHF.

In its sample, this clonotype was seen a few times. The chain employs TRBV9 and TRBJ2-1, with D possibly matching TRBD2 (6 bases). This CDR3 is 14 amino acids long. The germline V gene encodes CDR1 SGDLS and CDR2 YYNGEE. The V gene lost 3 bases and the J gene lost 10 bases, with 17 bases spanning the gap. In DNA, the CDR3 is TGTGCCAGCAGCGCGCGACTAGAGGGGACGGAGCAGTTCTTC. Amino acids: CASSARLEGTEQFF.

There are many counts of this clonotype. Written as DNA, the CDR3 is TGCAGTGCTAGAGATGTTGGAAATGACAGGGGGAGGTACGAGCAGTACTTC. Residues: CSARDVGNDRGRYEQYF. V and J are TRBV20-1 and TRBJ2-7; 9 bases match TRBD1. This CDR3 contains 17 residues. V lost 0 bases and J lost 4; bases outside the gene matches: 13. CDR1 DFQATT and CDR2 SNEGSKA come from the germline V gene (reference sequence).

This clonotype was counted at least ten times. The rearrangement links TRBV6-2 or TRBV6-3 to TRBJ1-1; D remains ambiguous. The CDR3 is made up of 14 amino acids. Trimming shortened V by 0 bases and J by 0 bases, and 5 bases separated the two germline ends. CDR1 and CDR2 from the germline V gene are MNHEY and SVGEGT. As DNA, the CDR3 is TGTGCCAGCAGTTACTCGCGGGTGAACACTGAAGCTTTCTTT. It yields the protein CASSYSRVNTEAFF.